One sample yielded the 23 T cell receptor beta chains listed below, sequenced in a study of shared clonotypes between healthy human individuals (dated by TCRdb to 2019 to 2021). The protocol used for the library was the immunoSEQ multiplex PCR assay. The table was pulled from immuneACCESS by TCRdb, which kept in-frame rearrangements only. Such tables lose some clones; where checked, under half of the loss comes from unresolved V genes, and the rest has no known cause. The sample contains some 2 million clones, approximately 95% of them found a single time. Of the sample, more than 0.95% falls within the top ten clones. CD8 naive samples consisted of CD45RO-negative cells that were positively selected for CCR7, yielding a CD45RA+CCR7+ population without TemRA cells. The material sequenced was naive CD8+ T cells sorted from blood. The cell subset or site tag for this specimen amounts to: CD45RA+CCR7+. The receptors were gathered from a man younger than 35 in good health.

The chain is built from TRBV2 and TRBJ1-6; D perhaps matches TRBD1 (5 bases). This CDR3 comprises 13 residues. Germline assignment: CDR1 SNHLY and CDR2 FYNNEI. V was cut by 7 bases and J by 10 bases, with 14 bases left in between. The CDR3 DNA reads TGTGCCAGCATGCTCCTACAGGACTCACCCCTCCACTTT. Protein product: CASMLLQDSPLHF.

V usage is TRBV27 and J usage is TRBJ2-2; 12 nucleotides match TRBD2. This CDR3 region has 17 residues. Germline loops: CDR1 MNHEY, CDR2 SMNVEV (reference sequence). Trimming at V came to 2 bases and at J to 6 bases, leaving 7 bases not matched to a gene. CDR3 sequence reads: CASSLGLAGGRSGELFF. The CDR3 DNA reads as TGTGCCAGCAGTTTAGGGCTAGCGGGGGGGCGGTCCGGGGAGCTGTTTTTT.

For the CDR3, the DNA is TGTGCCAGCAGCTCCTGGGGGACAGGGGGCCGAGAGACCCAGTACTTC. Amino acid sequence: CASSSWGTGGRETQYF. The chain has TRBV5-6 and TRBJ2-5; 12 bases are a match to TRBD1. With 3 bases clipped from V and 4 bases from J, the junction kept 7 bases outside the gene matches. This CDR3 has 16 amino acids. Germline V gene data show CDR1 as SGHDT and CDR2 as YYEEEE.

The V gene is TRBV25-1, the J gene TRBJ2-6; D is undetermined. V lost 7 bases to trimming and J lost 0 bases, with 13 bases between them. The CDR3 length is 16 residues. Germline V lookup: CDR1 MGHDK, CDR2 SYGVNS. CDR3 coding DNA: TGTGCCAGCATGGGCCCTCGCGCCTCTGGGGCCAACGTCCTGACTTTC. It encodes CASMGPRASGANVLTF.

This sequence joins TRBV28 and TRBJ2-1, with 7 bases aligning to TRBD2. The V and J ends lost 2 bases and 0 bases, in that order; junction bases with no gene match: 4. The CDR3 length is 16 residues. From germline, CDR1 is MDHEN and CDR2 SYDVKM. CDR3 bases: TGTGCCAGCAGTTTAAACGGGGGGAGCTCCTACAATGAGCAGTTCTTC. Its protein product is CASSLNGGSSYNEQFF.

The genes are TRBV2 and TRBJ2-7; 7 bases are a match to TRBD2. V gave up 6 bases and J gave up 5 bases; unmatched junction bases: 10. The CDR3 contains 14 residues. The germline V gene has CDR1 SNHLY and CDR2 FYNNEI. The CDR3 DNA is TGTGCCAGCAGGGATCCTAGCGGCTTACACGAGCAGTACTTC. This encodes CASRDPSGLHEQYF.

V is TRBV13 and J is TRBJ2-1; TRBD2 matches at 9 bases. The CDR3 consists of 16 residues. Unmatched junction bases numbered 8, after V lost 4 bases and J lost 4 bases. Germline CDR1 is PRHDT and CDR2 is FYEKMQ (reference sequence). The CDR3 coding sequence is TGTGCCAGCAGCTCCACTGGGACTAGCCTGTACAATGAGCAGTTCTTC. Amino acid sequence: CASSSTGTSLYNEQFF.

About this clone itself: The same CDR3 is also encoded by other DNA sequences in this sample. V and J are TRBV2 and TRBJ2-3; TRBD1 matches at 11 bases. CDR1 is SNHLY, CDR2 FYNNEI, per germline. The CDR3 runs to 15 residues. V lost 4 bases, J lost 4 bases, and 4 bases stayed unmatched. CDR3 in DNA: TGTGCCAGCAGTGGGACAGGGGGCGCCGCAGATACGCAGTATTTT. The encoded protein is CASSGTGGAADTQYF.

CDR3 nucleotide sequence: TGTGCCAGCAGCTTAGTGCTTAGAGGGGATTTGAACGAGCAGTACTTC. Amino acids: CASSLVLRGDLNEQYF. The V call is TRBV7-2, the J call TRBJ2-7; D may be TRBD1 or TRBD2 (5 bases each). CDR1 and CDR2 (germline): SGHTA, FQGNSA. CDR3 size: 16 residues. Trimming took off 1 base at V and 5 bases at J, with 18 bases between the two ends.

This chain connects TRBV4-1 to TRBJ2-4; weak D call: TRBD2 (6 bases). The CDR3 is 17 residues long. Trimming left V 1 base short and J 2 bases short, with 15 bases between. The V gene's germline CDR1 is MGHRA and CDR2 YSYEKL. The CDR3 region is CASSQVTRLDSKNIQYF. The CDR3 nucleotides are TGCGCCAGCAGCCAAGTTACCCGACTAGATTCCAAAAACATTCAGTACTTC.

In this sample, this clone turned up once. The chain has TRBV7-9 and TRBJ1-4, with a weak D call TRBD1 (5 bases). Germline CDR1 SEHNR, CDR2 FQNEAQ (reference sequence). This CDR3 region has 15 residues. Between the trimmed V and J ends, which lost 3 bases and 7 bases, there was a span of 15 bases. The chain's CDR3 is CASSFQLGGAEKLFF. Written as DNA, the CDR3 is TGTGCCAGCAGCTTTCAATTAGGAGGGGCTGAAAAACTGTTTTTT. Drawing the rest from reference TRBV7-9 and TRBJ1-4, the complete variable domain is DTGVSQNPRHKITKRGQNVTFRCDPISEHNRLYWYRQTLGQGPEFLTYFQNEAQLEKSRLLSDRFSAERPKGSFSTLEIQRTEQGDSAMYLCASSFQLGGAEKLFFGSGTQLSVL.

This chain uses TRBV30 with TRBJ1-4; D may be TRBD1 (5 bases). V was pared by 8 bases and J by 6 bases, with 13 bases between. The CDR3 spans 12 residues. Germline V gene sequence: CDR1 GTSNPN, CDR2 SVGIG (reference sequence). The CDR3 DNA follows: TGTGCCCGAGGGACTGACCATGAAAAACTGTTTTTT. The encoded protein is CARGTDHEKLFF.

This chain links TRBV7-9 with TRBJ1-2; 8 bases are shared with TRBD1. CDR3 length: 17 amino acids. J gave up 5 bases and V 4 bases, and 15 bases lay outside the gene matches. Germline assignment: CDR1 SEHNR and CDR2 FQNEAQ (reference sequence). The CDR3 loop is CASSSDRGVGWPYGYTF. The CDR3 bases are TGTGCCAGCAGCTCCGACAGGGGAGTAGGTTGGCCTTATGGCTACACCTTC.

This clone occurred once. The identical CDR3 is also encoded by other nucleotide sequences in the sample. The chain carries TRBV28 and TRBJ1-5, with D uncertain. Per the germline V gene, CDR1 is MDHEN and CDR2 is SYDVKM. Trimming stripped 3 bases from V and 0 bases from J, with 9 bases between. This CDR3 is built from 15 residues. As DNA, the CDR3 is TGTGCCAGCAGTTTTGCGGACTATAGCAATCAGCCCCAGCATTTT. It codes for CASSFADYSNQPQHF. The variable domain in full, with the rest retrieved from reference TRBV28 and TRBJ1-5, is DVKVTQSSRYLVKRTGEKVFLECVQDMDHENMFWYRQDPGLGLRLIYFSYDVKMKEKGDIPEGYSVSREKKERFSLILESASTNQTSMYLCASSFADYSNQPQHFGDGTRLSIL.

This clone showed up just once. The J gene is TRBJ1-4, the V gene TRBV6-5, with a possible D match to TRBD1 (6 bases). This CDR3 spans 15 amino acids. Per germline, CDR1 MNHEY and CDR2 SVGAGI. The V gene lost 6 bases and the J gene lost 5 bases, with 16 bases spanning the gap. CDR3 nucleotide sequence: TGTGCCAGCAGGTCAGGGTGGGGGCAGAATGAAAAACTGTTTTTT. This codes for CASRSGWGQNEKLFF.

The chain carries TRBV4-1 and TRBJ2-7; no reliable D call. There are 14 residues in the CDR3. V was trimmed by 2 bases and J by 7 bases, leaving 15 bases between them. Looked up from germline, CDR1 is MGHRA and CDR2 is YSYEKL. CDR3 loop: CASSQFLEVGEQYF. CDR3 nucleotide sequence: TGCGCCAGCAGCCAATTTCTAGAAGTGGGGGAGCAGTACTTC.

This chain connects TRBV28 to TRBJ2-2; tentative D call: TRBD2 (6 bases). The germline V gene has CDR1 MDHEN and CDR2 SYDVKM. The CDR3 sequence is 15 residues long. The germline V and J ends were trimmed by 5 bases and 4 bases, with 14 bases remaining between them. The CDR3 loop is CASSILLGGTGELFF. DNA of the CDR3: TGTGCCAGCAGTATCCTACTGGGAGGCACCGGGGAGCTGTTTTTT.

V is TRBV28 and J is TRBJ1-1; 8 positions match TRBD1. The CDR3 has 14 amino acids. Trimming removed 7 bases from V and 5 bases from J; junction bases left unmatched: 9. Germline lookup yields CDR1 MDHEN and CDR2 SYDVKM. CDR3 loop: CASTNHRGSTEAFF. Written as DNA, the CDR3 is TGTGCCAGCACCAACCACAGGGGGAGTACTGAAGCTTTCTTT. The variable domain in full, completed from reference TRBV28 and TRBJ1-1, reads DVKVTQSSRYLVKRTGEKVFLECVQDMDHENMFWYRQDPGLGLRLIYFSYDVKMKEKGDIPEGYSVSREKKERFSLILESASTNQTSMYLCASTNHRGSTEAFFGQGTRLTVV.

J is TRBJ2-7 and V is TRBV30; no clear D gene. Germline-derived CDR1 and CDR2 are GTSNPN and SVGIG (reference sequence). CDR3 size: 11 residues. Trimming removed 4 bases at V and 6 bases at J, with 10 bases between. CDR3 bases: TGTGCCTGGACCTCCAAGGGCGAGCAGTACTTC. This codes for CAWTSKGEQYF.

V is TRBV29-1 and J is TRBJ2-1; D is perhaps TRBD2 (5 bases). The CDR3 contains 15 residues. Trimming removed 2 bases at V and 8 bases at J, with 19 bases between. Germline V gives CDR1 SQVTM, CDR2 ANQGSEA. This chain's CDR3 is CSVERYAGPADEQFF. DNA for the CDR3: TGCAGCGTTGAAAGGTATGCGGGCCCAGCGGATGAGCAGTTCTTC.

The rearrangement links TRBV28 to TRBJ1-2; unclear D gene. The CDR3 spans 14 residues. Germline V gene sequence: CDR1 MDHEN, CDR2 SYDVKM. Trimming removed 4 bases from V and 6 bases from J, with 15 bases in between. Here the CDR3 reads CASSSTAGVNGYTF. The CDR3 bases are TGTGCCAGCAGTTCCACCGCTGGGGTTAATGGCTACACCTTC.

The gene calls are TRBV6-1 and TRBJ2-7, with 8 bases matching TRBD2. The CDR3 consists of 15 residues. V gave up 2 bases and J gave up 4 bases; unmatched junction bases: 7. Germline lookup yields CDR1 MNHNS and CDR2 SASEGT. The CDR3 sequence is CASSENGRADYEQYF. The CDR3 nucleotides read TGTGCCAGCAGTGAAAACGGGAGGGCTGATTACGAGCAGTACTTC.

The gene calls are TRBV4-3 and TRBJ2-1, with no clear D. The CDR3 has 14 residues. Trimming pared 0 bases from V and 6 bases from J, leaving 9 bases between. Germline CDR1 and CDR2: LGHNA and YSLEER. The CDR3 region has the DNA TGCGCCAGCAGCCAAGAAGGAGCGACCAATGAGCAGTTCTTC. This gives the protein CASSQEGATNEQFF.